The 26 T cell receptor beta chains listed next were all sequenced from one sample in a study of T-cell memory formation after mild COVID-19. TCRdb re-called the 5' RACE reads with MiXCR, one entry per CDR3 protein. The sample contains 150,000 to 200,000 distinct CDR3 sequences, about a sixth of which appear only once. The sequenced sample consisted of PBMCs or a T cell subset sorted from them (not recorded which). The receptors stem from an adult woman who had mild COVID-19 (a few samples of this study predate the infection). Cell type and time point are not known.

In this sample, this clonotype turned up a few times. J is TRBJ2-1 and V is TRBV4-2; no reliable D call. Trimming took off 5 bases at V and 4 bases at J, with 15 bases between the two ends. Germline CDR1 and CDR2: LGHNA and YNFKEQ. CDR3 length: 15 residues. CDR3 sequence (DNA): TGTGCCAGCAGCTACCGGACGGCCGAATACAATGAGCAGTTCTTC. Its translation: CASSYRTAEYNEQFF.

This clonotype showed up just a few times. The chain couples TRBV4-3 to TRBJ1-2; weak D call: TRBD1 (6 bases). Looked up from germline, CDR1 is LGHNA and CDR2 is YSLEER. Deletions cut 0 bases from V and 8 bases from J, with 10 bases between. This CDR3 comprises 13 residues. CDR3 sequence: CASSQDRTVGYTF. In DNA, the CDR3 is TGCGCCAGCAGCCAAGATCGGACAGTGGGCTACACCTTC.

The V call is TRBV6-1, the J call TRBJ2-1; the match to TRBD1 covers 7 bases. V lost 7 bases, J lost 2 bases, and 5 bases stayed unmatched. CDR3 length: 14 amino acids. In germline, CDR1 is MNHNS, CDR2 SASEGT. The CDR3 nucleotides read TGTGCCAGCACCTGGGACAGCCCCTACAATGAGCAGTTCTTC. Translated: CASTWDSPYNEQFF.

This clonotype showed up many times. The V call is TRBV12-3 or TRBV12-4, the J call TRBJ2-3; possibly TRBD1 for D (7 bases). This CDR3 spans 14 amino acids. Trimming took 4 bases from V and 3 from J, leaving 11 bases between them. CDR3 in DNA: TGTGCCAGCAGTTACAGGGGACTGACAGATACGCAGTATTTT. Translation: CASSYRGLTDTQYF.

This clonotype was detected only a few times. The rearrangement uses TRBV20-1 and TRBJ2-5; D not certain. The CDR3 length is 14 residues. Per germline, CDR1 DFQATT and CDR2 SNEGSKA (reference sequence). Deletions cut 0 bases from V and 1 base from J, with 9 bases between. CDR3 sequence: CSAREFASQETQYF. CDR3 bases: TGCAGTGCTAGAGAATTCGCCAGCCAAGAGACCCAGTACTTC.

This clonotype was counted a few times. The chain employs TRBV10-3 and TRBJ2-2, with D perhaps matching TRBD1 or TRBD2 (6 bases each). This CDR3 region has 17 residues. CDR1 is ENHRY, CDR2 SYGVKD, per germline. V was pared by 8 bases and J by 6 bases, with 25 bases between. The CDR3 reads CAIFPLGGANRSGELFF. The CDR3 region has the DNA TGTGCCATCTTCCCTTTGGGGGGCGCGAATAGGTCCGGGGAGCTGTTTTTT.

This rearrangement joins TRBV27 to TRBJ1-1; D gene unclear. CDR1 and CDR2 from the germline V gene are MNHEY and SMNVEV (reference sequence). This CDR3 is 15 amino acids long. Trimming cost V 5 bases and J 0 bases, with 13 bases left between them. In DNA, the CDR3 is TGTGCCAGCAGTCTAACCGGGGAAATGAACACTGAAGCTTTCTTT. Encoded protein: CASSLTGEMNTEAFF.

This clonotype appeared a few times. CDR3 nucleotide sequence: TGTGCCAGTTCGACCGGCGCGGGGGATTTGCCCCTCCACTTT. It encodes CASSTGAGDLPLHF. The rearrangement joins TRBV18 to TRBJ1-6; tentatively, D is TRBD1 (5 bases). The V end lost 9 bases, the J end lost 13 bases, and 22 bases lay between the germline ends. CDR1 and CDR2 (germline): KGHSH, LQKENI. The CDR3 totals 14 residues.

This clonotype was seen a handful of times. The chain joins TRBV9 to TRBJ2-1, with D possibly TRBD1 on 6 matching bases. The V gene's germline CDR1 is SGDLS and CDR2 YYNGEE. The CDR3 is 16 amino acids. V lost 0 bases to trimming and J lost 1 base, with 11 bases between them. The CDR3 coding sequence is TGTGCCAGCAGCGTAGCGAGCAGGGGTTCCTACAATGAGCAGTTCTTC. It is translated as CASSVASRGSYNEQFF.

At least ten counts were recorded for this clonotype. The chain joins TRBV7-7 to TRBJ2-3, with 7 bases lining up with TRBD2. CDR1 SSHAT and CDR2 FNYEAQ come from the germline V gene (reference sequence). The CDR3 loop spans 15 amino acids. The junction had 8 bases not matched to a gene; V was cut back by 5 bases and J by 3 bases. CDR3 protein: CASSPLAARTDTQYF. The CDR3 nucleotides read TGTGCCAGCAGCCCCCTAGCGGCACGGACAGATACGCAGTATTTT.

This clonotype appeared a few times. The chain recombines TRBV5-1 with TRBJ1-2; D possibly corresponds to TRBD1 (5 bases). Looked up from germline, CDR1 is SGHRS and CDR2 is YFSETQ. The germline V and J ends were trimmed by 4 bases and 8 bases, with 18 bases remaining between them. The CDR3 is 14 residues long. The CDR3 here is CASSHDSSVGGYTF. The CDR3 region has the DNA TGCGCCAGCAGCCACGACAGCTCGGTTGGAGGCTACACCTTC. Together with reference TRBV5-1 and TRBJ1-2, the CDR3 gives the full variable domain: KAGVTQTPRYLIKTRGQQVTLSCSPISGHRSVSWYQQTPGQGLQFLFEYFSETQRNKGNFPGRFSGRQFSNSRSEMNVSTLELGDSALYLCASSHDSSVGGYTFGSGTRLTVV.

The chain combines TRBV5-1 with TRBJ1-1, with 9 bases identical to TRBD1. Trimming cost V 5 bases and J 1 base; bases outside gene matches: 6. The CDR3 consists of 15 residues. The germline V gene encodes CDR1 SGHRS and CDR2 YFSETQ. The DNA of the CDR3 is TGCGCCAGCAGACTCCTGGGACAGGGGAACACTGAAGCTTTCTTT. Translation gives CASRLLGQGNTEAFF.

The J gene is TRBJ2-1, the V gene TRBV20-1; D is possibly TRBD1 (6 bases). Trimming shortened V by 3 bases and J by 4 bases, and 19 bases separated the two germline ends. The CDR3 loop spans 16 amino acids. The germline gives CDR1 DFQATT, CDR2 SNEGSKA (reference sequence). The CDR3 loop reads CSASVRGQGSYNEQFF. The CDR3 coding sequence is TGCAGTGCTAGTGTCCGAGGGCAGGGGAGTTACAATGAGCAGTTCTTC.

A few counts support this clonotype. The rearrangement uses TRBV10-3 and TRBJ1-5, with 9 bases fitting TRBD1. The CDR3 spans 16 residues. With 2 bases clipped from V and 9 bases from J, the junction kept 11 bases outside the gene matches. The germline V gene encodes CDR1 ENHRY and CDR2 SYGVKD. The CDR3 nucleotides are TGTGCCATCAGTGAGGCGACAGGGGGTAAATTATGGCCCCAGCATTTT. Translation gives CAISEATGGKLWPQHF.

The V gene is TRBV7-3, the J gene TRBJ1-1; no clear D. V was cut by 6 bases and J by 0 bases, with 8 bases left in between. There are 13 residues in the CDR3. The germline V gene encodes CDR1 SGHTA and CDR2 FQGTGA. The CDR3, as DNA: TGTGCCAGCAGACGCGCACTGAACACTGAAGCTTTCTTT. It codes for CASRRALNTEAFF. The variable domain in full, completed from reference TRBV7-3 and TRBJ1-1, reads GAGVSQTPSNKVTEKGKYVELRCDPISGHTALYWYRQSLGQGPEFLIYFQGTGAADDSGLPNDRFFAVRPEGSVSTLKIQRTERGDSAVYLCASRRALNTEAFFGQGTRLTVV.

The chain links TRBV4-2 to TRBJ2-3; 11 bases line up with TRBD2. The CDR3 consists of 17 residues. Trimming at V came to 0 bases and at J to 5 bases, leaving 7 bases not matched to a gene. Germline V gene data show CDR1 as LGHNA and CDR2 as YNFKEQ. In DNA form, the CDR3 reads TGTGCCAGCAGCCAAGAGTACCTAGCGGGGGGTAGAGATACGCAGTATTTT. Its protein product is CASSQEYLAGGRDTQYF.

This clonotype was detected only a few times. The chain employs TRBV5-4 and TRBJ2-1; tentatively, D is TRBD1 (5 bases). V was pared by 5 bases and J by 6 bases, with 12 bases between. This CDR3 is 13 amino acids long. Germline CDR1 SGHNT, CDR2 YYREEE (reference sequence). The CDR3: CASRGDPANEQFF. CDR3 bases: TGTGCCAGCAGAGGGGATCCTGCCAATGAGCAGTTCTTC.

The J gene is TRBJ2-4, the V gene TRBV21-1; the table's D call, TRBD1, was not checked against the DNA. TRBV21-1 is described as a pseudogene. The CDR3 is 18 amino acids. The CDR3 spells CASSKEQRDRVAKNIQYF. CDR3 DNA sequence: TGTGCCAGCAGCAAAGAACAGCGGGATAGGGTTGCCAAAAACATTCAGTACTTC.

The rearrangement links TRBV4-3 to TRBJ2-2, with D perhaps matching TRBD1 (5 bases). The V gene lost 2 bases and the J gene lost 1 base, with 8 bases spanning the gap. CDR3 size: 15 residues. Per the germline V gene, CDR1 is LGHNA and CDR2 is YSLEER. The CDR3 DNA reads TGCGCCAGCAGCCAACTTAGGGGGAACACCGGGGAGCTGTTTTTT. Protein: CASSQLRGNTGELFF.

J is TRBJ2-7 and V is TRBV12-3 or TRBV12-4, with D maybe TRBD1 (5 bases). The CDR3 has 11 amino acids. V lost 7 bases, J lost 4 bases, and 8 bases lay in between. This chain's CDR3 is CASTQGYEQYF. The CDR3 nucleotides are TGTGCCAGCACCCAGGGATACGAGCAGTACTTC.

The CDR3 DNA reads TGTGCCAGCAGTCTTTGGAGTTGGTCGGGCAGCAACTATGGCTACACCTTC. Translated, it gives CASSLWSWSGSNYGYTF. J is TRBJ1-2 and V is TRBV5-6; no clear D. Germline assignment: CDR1 SGHDT and CDR2 YYEEEE. The V end was cut by 5 bases, the J end by 2 bases, with 22 bases between. The CDR3 is made up of 17 amino acids.

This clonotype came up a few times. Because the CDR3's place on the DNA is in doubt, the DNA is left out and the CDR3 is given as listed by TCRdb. The CDR3: CASSGSFGAAYGYTF. V gene TRBV25-1 combines with J gene TRBJ1-2; TRBD1, the table's D call, lacks a check against the DNA. The V gene's germline CDR1 is MGHDK and CDR2 SYGVNS. The CDR3 spans 15 amino acids, including both terminal residues.

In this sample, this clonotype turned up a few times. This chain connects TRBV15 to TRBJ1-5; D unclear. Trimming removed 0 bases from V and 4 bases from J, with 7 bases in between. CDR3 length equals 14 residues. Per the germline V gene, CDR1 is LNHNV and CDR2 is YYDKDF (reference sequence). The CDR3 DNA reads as TGTGCCACCAGCAGAGATATCCAGAATCAGCCCCAGCATTTT. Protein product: CATSRDIQNQPQHF.

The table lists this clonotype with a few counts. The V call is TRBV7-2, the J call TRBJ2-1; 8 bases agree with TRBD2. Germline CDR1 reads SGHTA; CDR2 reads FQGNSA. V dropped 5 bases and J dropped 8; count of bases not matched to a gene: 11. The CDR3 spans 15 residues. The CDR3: CASSPTGTSNYEQFF. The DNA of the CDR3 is TGTGCCAGCAGCCCGACCGGGACTAGTAACTATGAGCAGTTCTTC.

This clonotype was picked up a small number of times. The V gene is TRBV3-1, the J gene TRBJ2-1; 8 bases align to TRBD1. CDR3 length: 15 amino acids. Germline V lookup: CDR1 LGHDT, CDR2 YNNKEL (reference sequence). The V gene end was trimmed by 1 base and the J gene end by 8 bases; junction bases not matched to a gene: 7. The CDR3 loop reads CASSQVQGAGDEQFF. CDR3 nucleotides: TGTGCCAGCAGCCAAGTTCAGGGGGCTGGGGATGAGCAGTTCTTC.

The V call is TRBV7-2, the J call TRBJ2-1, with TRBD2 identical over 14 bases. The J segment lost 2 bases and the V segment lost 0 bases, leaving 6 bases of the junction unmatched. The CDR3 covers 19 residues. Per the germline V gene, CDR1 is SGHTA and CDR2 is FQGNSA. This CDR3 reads CASSLAGTSGSKPYNEQFF. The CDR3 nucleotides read TGTGCCAGCAGCTTAGCTGGGACTAGCGGGAGTAAGCCCTACAATGAGCAGTTCTTC.